This TCR beta chain was retrieved from a study of cytomegalovirus exposure and HLA in healthy donors. Findings of the study overall: A later analysis reportedly identified an Asian-associated ancestry cluster as carrying fewer N-insertions than the roughly 670-donor mean. Follow-up analysis later connected one missense variant in DCLRE1C with trimming of TCR beta V- and J-genes.

The V gene lost 2 bases and the J gene lost 0 bases, with 8 bases spanning the gap. CDR1 and CDR2 (germline): SGHTA, FQGTGA. This CDR3 comprises 14 residues. To note about this clone: As yet, its antigen is unknown.

Unrecorded immune exposure was likely among donors, who were nominally healthy when sampled. Amplification used 60 Vbeta primers and 13 Jbeta primers. The table came from immunoSEQ multiplex PCR; TCRdb's copy has only in-frame clones and leaves some out. The profile covers some 150,000 clones, with approximately 80% appearing a single time and around 5.2% taken by the ten largest. The genes are TRBV7-3 and TRBJ2-7; D perhaps matches TRBD2 (5 bases). The sample comprised PBMCs. The source of this sequence is a woman aged 40 to 50 in good health and CMV-seropositive. The CDR3 nucleotides are TGTGCCAGCAGCTTAGAGGGCAGCTCCTACGAGCAGTACTTC. Residues: CASSLEGSSYEQYF. The variable domain in full, with the rest retrieved from reference TRBV7-3 and TRBJ2-7, is GAGVSQTPSNKVTEKGKYVELRCDPISGHTALYWYRQSLGQGPEFLIYFQGTGAADDSGLPNDRFFAVRPEGSVSTLKIQRTERGDSAVYLCASSLEGSSYEQYFGPGTRLTVT.